The source of this TCR beta chain is a study of blood T cell repertoires in COVID-19. Across the study: COVID-19 samples from acute and convalescent phases originated in the United States, Italy and Spain. Sources were T cells, B-cell-depleted T cells, or PBMCs; the material itself was cDNA or gDNA.

The J segment lost 4 bases and the V segment lost 4 bases, leaving 8 bases of the junction unmatched. Germline V gene data show CDR1 as MNHEY and CDR2 as SVGAGI. The CDR3 contains 15 residues. Clones were sequenced by immunoSEQ multiplex PCR, and TCRdb holds only the in-frame ones, with some missing. The table includes some 360,000 clones, more than 70% detected once. Recruits, aged about 18 to 100 years, lived in 25 or so US areas. This TCR derives from a woman aged 25-40 years who had been exposed to COVID-19. The rearrangement joins TRBV6-5 to TRBJ2-5; 8 positions agree with TRBD1. The specimen sequenced was PBMCs or T cells enriched from blood (not recorded which). This chain's CDR3 is CASSSQGGTLETQYF. In DNA form, the CDR3 reads TGTGCCAGCAGTTCACAGGGGGGCACGCTAGAGACCCAGTACTTC.